One sample yielded the 17 T cell receptor beta chains listed below, sequenced in a study of Tregs in tolerant kidney transplant recipients. Some clones are missing from TCRdb's copy, which holds only in-frame ones; the method was immunoSEQ multiplex PCR. The profile shows around 50,000 clones, 83% of them singletons. The sample consisted of CD4+ T cells from blood. The receptors come from a human donor in good health.

The rearrangement joins TRBV10-3 to TRBJ2-3, with a possible D match to TRBD2 (6 bases). V lost 4 bases and J lost 10, with 18 bases in between. CDR1 is ENHRY, CDR2 SYGVKD, per germline. This CDR3 has 14 residues. The CDR3 DNA reads TGTGCCATCAGTGGGACTAAGGGTCAGATGGCGCAGTATTTT. This gives the protein CAISGTKGQMAQYF.

V and J are TRBV19 and TRBJ2-1; 7 bases are a match to TRBD1. Germline CDR1 is LNHDA and CDR2 is SQIVND (reference sequence). The V and J ends lost 6 bases and 4 bases, in that order; junction bases with no gene match: 12. CDR3 size: 16 residues. As DNA, the CDR3 is TGTGCCAGTAGCGCTAACCCGACAGGGCCTTACAATGAGCAGTTCTTC. Its protein product is CASSANPTGPYNEQFF.

The J gene is TRBJ2-1, the V gene TRBV7-3; 11 nucleotides align to TRBD2. With 7 bases clipped from V and 4 bases from J, the junction kept 6 bases outside the gene matches. Germline-derived CDR1 and CDR2 are SGHTA and FQGTGA. The CDR3 is 15 amino acids. CDR3 nucleotides: TGTGCCAGCAACGAACTAGCGGGAGCGTACAATGAGCAGTTCTTC. This sequence encodes CASNELAGAYNEQFF.

The chain carries TRBV5-4 and TRBJ2-1; 9 bases fit TRBD2. The CDR3 extends over 14 amino acids. CDR1 and CDR2 (germline): SGHNT, YYREEE (reference sequence). V shed 1 base and J 7 bases; nucleotides not matched to a gene: 3. The CDR3 DNA sequence: TGTGCCAGCAGCTTGTCGGCGGGAGGGAATGAGCAGTTCTTC. Its protein is CASSLSAGGNEQFF.

This sequence joins TRBV10-3 and TRBJ2-7; D ambiguous. The V gene's germline CDR1 is ENHRY and CDR2 SYGVKD. Trimming took off 0 bases at V and 3 bases at J, with 12 bases between the two ends. The CDR3 length is 15 residues. CDR3 region: CAISESEQINYEQYF. The CDR3, as DNA: TGTGCCATCAGTGAGTCTGAACAGATCAACTACGAGCAGTACTTC.

This clone has a count of ten or more. The rearrangement uses TRBV4-2 and TRBJ1-1; the D is unclear. This CDR3 is built from 14 residues. With 1 base removed from V and 0 bases from J, the gap between germline ends came to 6 bases. The germline V gene has CDR1 LGHNA and CDR2 YNFKEQ. The chain's CDR3 is CASSQVTVNTEAFF. The CDR3 bases are TGTGCCAGCAGCCAAGTAACAGTGAACACTGAAGCTTTCTTT.

This clone was seen more than once but under ten times. The rearrangement uses TRBV7-3 and TRBJ2-7, with 9 positions matching TRBD1. The CDR3 covers 15 residues. Germline values: CDR1 SGHTA, CDR2 FQGTGA. J was trimmed by 3 bases and V by 0 bases; bases with no gene match: 3. The CDR3 nucleotides read TGTGCCAGCAGCTTAACTGGACAGGGGAACTACGAGCAGTACTTC. Protein sequence: CASSLTGQGNYEQYF.

This chain uses TRBV14 with TRBJ1-2; no definite D call. This CDR3 is 19 amino acids long. V lost 0 bases to trimming and J lost 7 bases, with 27 bases between them. Looked up from germline, CDR1 is SGHDN and CDR2 is FVKESK. In DNA form, the CDR3 reads TGTGCCAGCAGCCAAGATGGACGGACCCCTTTACTCCCCAAGCTTGGCTACACCTTC. It specifies CASSQDGRTPLLPKLGYTF. Drawing the rest from reference TRBV14 and TRBJ1-2, the complete variable domain is EAGVTQFPSHSVIEKGQTVTLRCDPISGHDNLYWYRRVMGKEIKFLLHFVKESKQDESGMPNNRFLAERTGGTYSTLKVQPAELEDSGVYFCASSQDGRTPLLPKLGYTFGSGTRLTVV.

The chain is built from TRBV5-4 and TRBJ2-3, with D tentatively TRBD2 (6 bases). The CDR3 loop spans 15 amino acids. V was cut by 0 bases and J by 6 bases, with 14 bases left in between. Germline CDR1 is SGHNT and CDR2 is YYREEE (reference sequence). CDR3 coding DNA: TGTGCCAGCAGCTTGGCCGGGACTCAATCGGATACGCAGTATTTT. Encoded protein: CASSLAGTQSDTQYF.

This sequence joins TRBV6-6 and TRBJ2-3, with TRBD1 as a possible D gene (5 bases). The CDR3 spans 14 residues. CDR1 MNHNY and CDR2 SVGAGI come from the germline V gene (reference sequence). V was cut by 2 bases and J by 3 bases, with 9 bases left in between. As DNA, the CDR3 is TGTGCCAGCAGTTACGACCGACAGACAGATACGCAGTATTTT. Protein: CASSYDRQTDTQYF.

The chain joins TRBV2 to TRBJ2-7; D gene ambiguous. CDR1 and CDR2 from the germline V gene are SNHLY and FYNNEI. V was clipped by 6 bases and J by 2 bases, with 20 bases between them. The CDR3 is 16 residues long. CDR3 DNA: TGTGCCAGCAGCCTCCTCCCCCCGGGTTTAACCTACGAGCAGTACTTC. Translation: CASSLLPPGLTYEQYF.

This sequence joins TRBV2 and TRBJ1-1; no clear D gene. V was shortened by 3 bases and J by 1 base, with 6 bases between the two germline ends. Germline V gene lookup returns CDR1 SNHLY and CDR2 FYNNEI. This CDR3 comprises 13 residues. As DNA, the CDR3 is TGTGCCAGCAGTGAGCGGGGGAACACTGAAGCTTTCTTT. Residues: CASSERGNTEAFF.

This clone was recorded once. The chain has TRBV11-2 and TRBJ2-5; D may be TRBD2 (5 bases). CDR1 and CDR2 from the germline V gene are SGHAT and FQNNGV. Trimming took off 7 bases at V and 4 bases at J, with 16 bases between the two ends. The CDR3 runs 14 residues. As DNA, the CDR3 is TGTGCCAGCACCCCAAGCCGGGATCGAGAGACCCAGTACTTC. It specifies CASTPSRDRETQYF.

The chain combines TRBV25-1 with TRBJ2-5, with TRBD1 as a possible D gene (5 bases). The length of the CDR3 is 14 residues. The V and J ends lost 4 bases and 2 bases respectively, with 11 bases between them. Germline assignment: CDR1 MGHDK and CDR2 SYGVNS. The CDR3 region has the DNA TGTGCCAGCAGTGCTCCCAGGGTGCAAGAGACCCAGTACTTC. Its translation is CASSAPRVQETQYF.

In its sample, this clone was seen a few times. The V call is TRBV6-6, the J call TRBJ2-5; D gene ambiguous. Germline V gene data show CDR1 as MNHNY and CDR2 as SVGAGI (reference sequence). V shed 2 bases and J shed 1 base, with 14 bases lying between them. The length of the CDR3 is 16 residues. DNA of the CDR3: TGTGCCAGCAGTTACCCCGATCCGGGCGGCCAAGAGACCCAGTACTTC. Translation: CASSYPDPGGQETQYF.

The rearrangement joins TRBV11-3 to TRBJ2-5; a weak D match, TRBD2 (5 bases). The V and J ends lost 1 base and 5 bases respectively, with 17 bases between them. This CDR3 is built from 16 residues. Germline lookup yields CDR1 SGHNT and CDR2 YENEEA. CDR3: CASSLVLGGPIETQYF. The CDR3 DNA reads as TGTGCCAGCAGCTTAGTTCTTGGCGGGCCCATTGAGACCCAGTACTTC.

J is TRBJ2-7 and V is TRBV4-2; 9 bases are shared with TRBD2. Germline CDR1 LGHNA, CDR2 YNFKEQ. V gave up 4 bases and J gave up 7 bases; unmatched junction bases: 17. This CDR3 is built from 17 residues. The CDR3 DNA is TGTGCCAGCAGCCGAGGGACTAGCTCCCGCCGATCTGTAGAGCAGTACTTC. It translates to CASSRGTSSRRSVEQYF.